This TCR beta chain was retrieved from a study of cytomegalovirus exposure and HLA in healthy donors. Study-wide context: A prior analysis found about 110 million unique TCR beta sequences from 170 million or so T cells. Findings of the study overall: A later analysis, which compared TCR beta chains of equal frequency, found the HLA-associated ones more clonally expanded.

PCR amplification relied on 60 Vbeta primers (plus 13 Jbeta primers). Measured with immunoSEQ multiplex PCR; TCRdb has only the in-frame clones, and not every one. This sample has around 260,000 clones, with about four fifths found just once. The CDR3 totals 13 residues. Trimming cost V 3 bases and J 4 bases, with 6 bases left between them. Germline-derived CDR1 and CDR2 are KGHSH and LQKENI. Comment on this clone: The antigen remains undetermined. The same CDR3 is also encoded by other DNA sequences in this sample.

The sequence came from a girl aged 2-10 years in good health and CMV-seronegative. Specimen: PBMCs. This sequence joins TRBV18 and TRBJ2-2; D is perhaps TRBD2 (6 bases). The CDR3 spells CASSPRGTGELFF. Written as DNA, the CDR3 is TGTGCCAGCTCACCGCGGGGCACCGGGGAGCTGTTTTTT.